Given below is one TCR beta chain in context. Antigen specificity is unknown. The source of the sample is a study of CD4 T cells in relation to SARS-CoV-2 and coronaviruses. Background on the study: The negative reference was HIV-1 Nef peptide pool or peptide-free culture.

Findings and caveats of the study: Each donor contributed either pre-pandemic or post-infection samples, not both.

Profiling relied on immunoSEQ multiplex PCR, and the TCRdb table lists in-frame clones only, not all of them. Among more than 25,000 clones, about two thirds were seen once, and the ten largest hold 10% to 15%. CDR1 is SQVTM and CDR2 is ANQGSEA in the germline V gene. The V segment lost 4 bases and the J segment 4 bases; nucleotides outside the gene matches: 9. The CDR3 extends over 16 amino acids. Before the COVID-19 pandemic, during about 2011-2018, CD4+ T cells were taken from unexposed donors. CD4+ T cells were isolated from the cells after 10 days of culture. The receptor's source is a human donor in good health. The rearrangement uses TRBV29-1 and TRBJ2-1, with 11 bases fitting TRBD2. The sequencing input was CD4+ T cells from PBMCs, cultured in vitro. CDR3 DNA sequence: TGCAGCGTTGGGGTAGGGGGGACTAGCGGTTACAATGAGCAGTTCTTC. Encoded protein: CSVGVGGTSGYNEQFF.